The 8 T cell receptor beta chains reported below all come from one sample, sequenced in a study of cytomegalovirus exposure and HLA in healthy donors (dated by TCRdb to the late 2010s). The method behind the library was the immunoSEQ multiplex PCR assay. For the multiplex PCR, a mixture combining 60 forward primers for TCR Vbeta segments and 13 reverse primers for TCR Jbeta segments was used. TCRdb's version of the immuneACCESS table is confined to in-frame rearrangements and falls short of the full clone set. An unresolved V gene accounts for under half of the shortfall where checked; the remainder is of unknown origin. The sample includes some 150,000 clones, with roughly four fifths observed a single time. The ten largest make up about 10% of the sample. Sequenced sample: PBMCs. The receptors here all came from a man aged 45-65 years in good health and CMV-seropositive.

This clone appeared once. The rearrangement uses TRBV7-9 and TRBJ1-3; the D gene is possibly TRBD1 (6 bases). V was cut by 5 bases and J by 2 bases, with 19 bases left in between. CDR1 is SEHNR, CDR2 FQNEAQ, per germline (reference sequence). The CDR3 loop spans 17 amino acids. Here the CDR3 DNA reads TGTGCCAGCAGCCCTTCAGGGGTAACCCGGACTGGAAACACCATATATTTT. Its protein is CASSPSGVTRTGNTIYF.

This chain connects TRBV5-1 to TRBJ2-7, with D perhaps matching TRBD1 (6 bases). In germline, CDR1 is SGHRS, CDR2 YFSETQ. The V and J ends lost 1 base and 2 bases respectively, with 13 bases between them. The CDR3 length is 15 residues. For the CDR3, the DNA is TGCGCCAGCAGCTTGCAGGGGAGTAGCGCCTACGAGCAGTACTTC. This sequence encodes CASSLQGSSAYEQYF.

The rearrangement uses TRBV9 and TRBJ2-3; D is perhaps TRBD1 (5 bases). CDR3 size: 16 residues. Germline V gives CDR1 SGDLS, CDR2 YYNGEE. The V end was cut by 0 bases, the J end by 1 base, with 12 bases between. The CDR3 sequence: CASSVEYRGGTDTQYF. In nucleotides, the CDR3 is TGTGCCAGCAGCGTAGAGTATAGGGGTGGCACAGATACGCAGTATTTT. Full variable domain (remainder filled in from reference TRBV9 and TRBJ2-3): DSGVTQTPKHLITATGQRVTLRCSPRSGDLSVYWYQQSLDQGLQFLIQYYNGEERAKGNILERFSAQQFPDLHSELNLSSLELGDSALYFCASSVEYRGGTDTQYFGPGTRLTVL.

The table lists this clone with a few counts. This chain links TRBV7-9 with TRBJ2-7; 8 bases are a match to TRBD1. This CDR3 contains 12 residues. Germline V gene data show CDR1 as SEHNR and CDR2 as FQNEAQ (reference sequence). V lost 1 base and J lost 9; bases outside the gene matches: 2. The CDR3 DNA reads TGTGCCAGCAGCTTAGTACAGGGGGTGCAGTACTTC. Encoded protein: CASSLVQGVQYF.

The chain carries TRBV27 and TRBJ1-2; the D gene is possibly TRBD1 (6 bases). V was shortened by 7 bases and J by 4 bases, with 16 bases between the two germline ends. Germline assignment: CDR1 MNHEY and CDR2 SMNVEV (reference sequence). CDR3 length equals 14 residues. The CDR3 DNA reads TGTGCCAGCAAACCTGGGGGCGCAGGCTATGGCTACACCTTC. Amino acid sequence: CASKPGGAGYGYTF.

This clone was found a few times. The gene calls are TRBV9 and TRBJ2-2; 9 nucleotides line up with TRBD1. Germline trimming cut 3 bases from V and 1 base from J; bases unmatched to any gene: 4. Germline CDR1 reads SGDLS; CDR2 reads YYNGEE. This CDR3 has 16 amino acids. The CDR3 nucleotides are TGTGCCAGCAGCGGAACAGGGGGCAAGAACACCGGGGAGCTGTTTTTT. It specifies CASSGTGGKNTGELFF. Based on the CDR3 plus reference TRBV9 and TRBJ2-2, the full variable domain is DSGVTQTPKHLITATGQRVTLRCSPRSGDLSVYWYQQSLDQGLQFLIQYYNGEERAKGNILERFSAQQFPDLHSELNLSSLELGDSALYFCASSGTGGKNTGELFFGEGSRLTVL.

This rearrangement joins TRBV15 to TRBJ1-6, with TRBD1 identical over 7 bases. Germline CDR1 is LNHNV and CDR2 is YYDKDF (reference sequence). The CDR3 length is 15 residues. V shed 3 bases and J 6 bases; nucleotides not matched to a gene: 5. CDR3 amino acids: CATSRSRDSNSPLHF. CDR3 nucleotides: TGTGCCACCAGCAGGAGCCGGGACAGTAATTCACCCCTCCACTTT.

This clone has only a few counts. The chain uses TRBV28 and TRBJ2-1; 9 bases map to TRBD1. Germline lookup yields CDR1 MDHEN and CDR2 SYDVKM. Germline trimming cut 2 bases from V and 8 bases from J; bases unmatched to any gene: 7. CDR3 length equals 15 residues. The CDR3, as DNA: TGTGCCAGCAGTTTACCCGGACAGGGGCTGGATGAGCAGTTCTTC. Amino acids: CASSLPGQGLDEQFF.